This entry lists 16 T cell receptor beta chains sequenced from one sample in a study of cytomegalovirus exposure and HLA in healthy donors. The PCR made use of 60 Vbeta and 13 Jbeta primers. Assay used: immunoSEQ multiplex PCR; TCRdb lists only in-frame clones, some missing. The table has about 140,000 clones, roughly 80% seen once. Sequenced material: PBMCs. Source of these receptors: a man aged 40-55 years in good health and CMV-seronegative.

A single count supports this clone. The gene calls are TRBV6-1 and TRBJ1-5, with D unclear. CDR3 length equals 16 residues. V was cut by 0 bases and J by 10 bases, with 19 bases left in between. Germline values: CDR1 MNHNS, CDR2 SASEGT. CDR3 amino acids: CASSEARGGSSYPQHF. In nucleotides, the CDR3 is TGTGCCAGCAGTGAAGCGCGGGGAGGGTCCTCTTATCCCCAGCATTTT.

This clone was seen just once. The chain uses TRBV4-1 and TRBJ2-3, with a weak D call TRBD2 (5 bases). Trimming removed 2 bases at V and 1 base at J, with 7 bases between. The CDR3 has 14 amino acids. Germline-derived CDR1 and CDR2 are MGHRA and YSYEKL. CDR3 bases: TGCGCCAGCAGCCAAAGAGCGGGCACAGATACGCAGTATTTT. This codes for CASSQRAGTDTQYF.

CDR3 coding DNA: TGTGCCAGTAGTACCGTTAGCGGGGGCTCCTACAATGAGCAGTTCTTC. Protein: CASSTVSGGSYNEQFF. The V gene is TRBV19, the J gene TRBJ2-1, with TRBD2 matching over 9 bases. V lost 4 bases, J lost 0 bases, and 4 bases stayed unmatched. CDR1 is LNHDA, CDR2 SQIVND, per germline (reference sequence). The length of the CDR3 is 16 residues.

The CDR3 protein is CASSVLGQPSYEQYF. CDR3 DNA sequence: TGTGCCAGCAGCGTACTTGGACAGCCTTCCTACGAGCAGTACTTC. The chain uses TRBV5-4 and TRBJ2-7; a weak D match, TRBD1 (6 bases). This CDR3 has 15 amino acids. Trimming shortened V by 4 bases and J by 1 base, and 15 bases separated the two germline ends. In germline, CDR1 is SGHNT, CDR2 YYREEE (reference sequence).

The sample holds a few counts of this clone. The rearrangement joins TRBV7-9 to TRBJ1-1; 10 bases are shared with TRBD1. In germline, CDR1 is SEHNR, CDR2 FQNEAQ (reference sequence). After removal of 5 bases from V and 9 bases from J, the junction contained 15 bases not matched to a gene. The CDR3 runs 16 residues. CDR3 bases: TGTGCCAGCAGCAGAGCGTCGGGACAGGGGACCGGGAAAGCTTTCTTT. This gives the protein CASSRASGQGTGKAFF.

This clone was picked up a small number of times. The chain's CDR3 is CAISGGDRAYQPQHF. The CDR3 DNA sequence: TGTGCCATCAGTGGGGGGGACAGGGCCTATCAGCCCCAGCATTTT. The chain has TRBV10-3 and TRBJ1-5; 9 positions agree with TRBD1. V trimming: 4 bases; J trimming: 5 bases; junction bases outside the gene matches: 6. CDR1 ENHRY and CDR2 SYGVKD come from the germline V gene. CDR3 length: 15 residues.

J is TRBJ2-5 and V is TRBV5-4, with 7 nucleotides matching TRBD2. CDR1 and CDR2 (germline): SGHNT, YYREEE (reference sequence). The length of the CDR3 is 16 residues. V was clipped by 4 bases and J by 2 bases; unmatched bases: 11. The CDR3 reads CASSPTPSGPQETQYF. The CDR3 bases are TGTGCCAGCAGCCCAACCCCTAGCGGTCCTCAAGAGACCCAGTACTTC.

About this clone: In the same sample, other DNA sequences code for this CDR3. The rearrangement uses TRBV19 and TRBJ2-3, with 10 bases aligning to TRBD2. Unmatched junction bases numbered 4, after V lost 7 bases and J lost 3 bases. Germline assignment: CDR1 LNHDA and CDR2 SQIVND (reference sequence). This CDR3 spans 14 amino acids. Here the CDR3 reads CASTQRGGTDTQYF. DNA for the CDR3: TGTGCCAGTACCCAGCGGGGGGGAACAGATACGCAGTATTTT.

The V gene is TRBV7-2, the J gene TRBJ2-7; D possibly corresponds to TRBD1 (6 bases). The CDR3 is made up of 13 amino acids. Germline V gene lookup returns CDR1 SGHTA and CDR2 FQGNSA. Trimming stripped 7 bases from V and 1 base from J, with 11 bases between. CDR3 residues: CASTITGSYEQYF. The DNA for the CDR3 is TGTGCCAGCACCATAACAGGGTCCTACGAGCAGTACTTC.

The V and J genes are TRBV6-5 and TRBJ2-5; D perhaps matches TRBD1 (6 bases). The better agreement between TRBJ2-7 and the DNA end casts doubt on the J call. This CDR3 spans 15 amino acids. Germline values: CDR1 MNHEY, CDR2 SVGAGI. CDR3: CASSYQDRTPYEQYF. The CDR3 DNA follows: TGTGCCAGCAGTTACCAAGACAGGACCCCCTACGAGCAGTACTTC.

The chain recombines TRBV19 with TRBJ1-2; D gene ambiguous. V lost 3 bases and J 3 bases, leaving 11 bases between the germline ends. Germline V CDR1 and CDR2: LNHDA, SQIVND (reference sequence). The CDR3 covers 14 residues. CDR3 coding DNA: TGTGCCAGTAGTATGCTACGGAGTGACTATGGCTACACCTTC. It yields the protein CASSMLRSDYGYTF.

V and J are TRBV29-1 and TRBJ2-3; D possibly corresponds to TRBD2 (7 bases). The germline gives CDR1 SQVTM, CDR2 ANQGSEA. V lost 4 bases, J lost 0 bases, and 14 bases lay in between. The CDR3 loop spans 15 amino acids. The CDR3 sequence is CSVGGGRDSTDTQYF. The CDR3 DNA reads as TGCAGCGTTGGGGGGGGCAGGGATAGCACAGATACGCAGTATTTT.

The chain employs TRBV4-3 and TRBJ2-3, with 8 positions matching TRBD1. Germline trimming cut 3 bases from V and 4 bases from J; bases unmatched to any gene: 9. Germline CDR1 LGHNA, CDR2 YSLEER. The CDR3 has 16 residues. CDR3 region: CASSHYNRGSADTQYF. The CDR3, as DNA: TGCGCCAGCAGCCACTATAACAGGGGGTCCGCAGATACGCAGTATTTT.

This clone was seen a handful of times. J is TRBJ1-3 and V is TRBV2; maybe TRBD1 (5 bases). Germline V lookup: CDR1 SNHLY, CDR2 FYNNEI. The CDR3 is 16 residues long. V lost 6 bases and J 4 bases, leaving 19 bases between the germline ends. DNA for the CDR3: TGTGCCAGCAGCGGCGCCGGCAGGGAGGCCGGAAACACCATATATTTT. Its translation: CASSGAGREAGNTIYF.

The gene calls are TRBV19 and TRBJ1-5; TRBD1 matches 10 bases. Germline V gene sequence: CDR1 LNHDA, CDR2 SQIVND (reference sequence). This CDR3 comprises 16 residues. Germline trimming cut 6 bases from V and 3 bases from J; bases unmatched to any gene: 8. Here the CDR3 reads CASRGTGARNNQPQHF. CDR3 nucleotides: TGTGCCAGTAGGGGGACAGGGGCGCGGAACAATCAGCCCCAGCATTTT.

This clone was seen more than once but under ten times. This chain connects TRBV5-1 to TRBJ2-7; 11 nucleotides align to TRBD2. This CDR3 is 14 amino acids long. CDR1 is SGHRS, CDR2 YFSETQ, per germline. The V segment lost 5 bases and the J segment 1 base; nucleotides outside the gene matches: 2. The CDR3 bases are TGCGCCAGCAGGACTAGCGGGGATTCCTACGAGCAGTACTTC. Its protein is CASRTSGDSYEQYF.